This entry describes one T cell receptor (beta chain). Its antigen is currently unknown. These data belong to a study of beta chain features in type 1 diabetes. Study-level findings and limits: Here, the possible influence of HLA type (on TCRB rearrangement) remained unresolved.

Germline V gives CDR1 MGHRA, CDR2 YSYEKL. The V gene lost 1 base and the J gene lost 3 bases, with 13 bases spanning the gap. The length of the CDR3 is 15 residues. Sequencing targeted expressed TCRB transcripts, as all isolated RNA had been reverse transcribed. The data were produced by immunoSEQ multiplex PCR, yet TCRdb's version contains in-frame clones alone and is incomplete. The sample includes 390,000 or so clones, over 11% seen only once; the top ten take 0.035% to 0.04%. This chain links TRBV4-1 with TRBJ2-7; D ambiguous. The TCR originated in a man aged 25-45 years in good health. Sequencing was done on a sample of naive CD4+ T cells from blood. The CDR3 DNA reads as TGCGCCAGCAGCCAAGGGGCCAGTGAAGACTACGAGCAGTACTTC. This gives the protein CASSQGASEDYEQYF.